This T cell receptor beta chain was sequenced during a study of cytomegalovirus exposure and HLA in healthy donors. Overall study results and limits: CMV antigen specificity of three CMV-associated chains was confirmed in vitro.

Comment on this clone: Its antigen is still unknown.

Germline CDR1 reads SGHRS; CDR2 reads YFSETQ. The ends were cut back, 4 bases at V and 3 bases at J, with 17 bases in the middle. The length of the CDR3 is 16 residues. It was with 60 Vbeta and 13 Jbeta primers that the PCR ran. The method was immunoSEQ multiplex PCR; TCRdb's version includes in-frame clones alone and lacks a portion of them. This sample has some 210,000 clones, with more than 75% found just once. This TCR came from a man aged 25-40 years in good health and CMV-seronegative. The chain employs TRBV5-1 and TRBJ2-1; tentatively, D is TRBD2 (7 bases). Sequencing was carried out using PBMCs. CDR3 protein: CASSRGSAGHYNEQFF. Written as DNA, the CDR3 is TGCGCCAGCAGCCGGGGCTCAGCGGGACACTACAATGAGCAGTTCTTC.